This TCR beta chain was profiled in a study of cytomegalovirus exposure and HLA in healthy donors. Clones were sequenced by immunoSEQ multiplex PCR, and TCRdb holds only the in-frame ones, with some missing. Here the sample spans more than 80,000 clones, around 96% being singletons. This sequence originates from a woman aged 18-29 years in good health and CMV-seronegative. Sequencing was carried out using PBMCs.

The CDR3 coding sequence is TGTGCCAGTACCCAGGGAGGGAGAGATGGCAATGAGCAGTTCTTC. Protein product: CASTQGGRDGNEQFF. The V and J genes are TRBV19 and TRBJ2-1; 7 bases fit TRBD2. Trimming cost V 7 bases and J 6 bases; bases outside gene matches: 12. The length of the CDR3 is 15 residues. The germline CDR1 and CDR2 sequences are LNHDA and SQIVND (reference sequence). Full variable domain (remainder filled in from reference TRBV19 and TRBJ2-1): DGGITQSPKYLFRKEGQNVTLSCEQNLNHDAMYWYRQDPGQGLRLIYYSQIVNDFQKGDIAEGYSVSREKKESFPLTVTSAQKNPTAFYLCASTQGGRDGNEQFFGPGTRLTVL.